One and the same sample provided the 26 T cell receptor beta chains below, sequenced in a study of cytomegalovirus exposure and HLA in healthy donors. With 60 Vbeta and 13 Jbeta primers, the PCR was carried out. Sequencing used immunoSEQ multiplex PCR; TCRdb keeps in-frame clones, though not all of them. The profile shows under 200,000 clones, 70% to 80% of them singletons. The sequencing input was PBMCs. Receptors originate from a woman in her fifties or sixties in good health and CMV-seronegative.

The rearrangement links TRBV14 to TRBJ2-5; TRBD2 agrees at 10 bases. Germline loops: CDR1 SGHDN, CDR2 FVKESK. J was trimmed by 0 bases and V by 2 bases; bases with no gene match: 6. This CDR3 comprises 17 residues. The CDR3, as DNA: TGTGCCAGCAGCCAAAGCCTAGCGGGGGCCTACCAAGAGACCCAGTACTTC. Protein sequence: CASSQSLAGAYQETQYF.

This sequence joins TRBV6-4 and TRBJ2-1; 8 bases fit TRBD2. The CDR3 is made up of 15 amino acids. Germline V gives CDR1 MRHNA, CDR2 SNTAGT. The V segment lost 2 bases and the J segment 3 bases; nucleotides outside the gene matches: 3. DNA of the CDR3: TGTGCCAGCAGTGACGGGGCGGGAGGCTACAATGAGCAGTTCTTC. It encodes CASSDGAGGYNEQFF.

The rearrangement uses TRBV13 and TRBJ2-7; 8 positions match TRBD1. The CDR3 loop spans 14 amino acids. Trimming cost V 5 bases and J 3 bases; bases outside gene matches: 6. Looked up from germline, CDR1 is PRHDT and CDR2 is FYEKMQ (reference sequence). The CDR3 DNA follows: TGTGCCAGCAGCCGACAGGGGACCGGCTACGAGCAGTACTTC. Protein product: CASSRQGTGYEQYF.

To note about this clone: A junction boundary mismatches the germline segment, possibly from a read error. V is TRBV6-6 and J is TRBJ1-6; unclear D gene. Germline lookup yields CDR1 MNHNY and CDR2 SVGAGI (reference sequence). This CDR3 contains 16 residues. The CDR3 sequence is CASSPGSASYNSPLHF. The CDR3 nucleotides are TGTGCCAGCAGTCCAGGCAGCGCTAGCTATAATTCCCCCCTCCACTTT.

This chain links TRBV18 with TRBJ2-1, with 7 positions matching TRBD1. Per germline, CDR1 KGHSH and CDR2 LQKENI. V was clipped by 0 bases and J by 1 base; unmatched bases: 12. The CDR3 extends over 19 amino acids. The CDR3 sequence: CASSPPTGTETRSYNEQFF. The CDR3 bases are TGTGCCAGCTCACCACCCACCGGGACAGAGACCAGGTCCTACAATGAGCAGTTCTTC. The complete variable domain, with remaining parts taken from reference TRBV18 and TRBJ2-1, reads NAGVMQNPRHLVRRRGQEARLRCSPMKGHSHVYWYRQLPEEGLKFMVYLQKENIIDESGMPKERFSAEFPKEGPSILRIQQVVRGDSAAYFCASSPPTGTETRSYNEQFFGPGTRLTVL.

The chain's CDR3 is CASSNTDRDTQYF. CDR3 DNA sequence: TGCGCCAGCAGCAACACGGACAGGGATACGCAGTATTTT. The chain employs TRBV4-1 and TRBJ2-3, with 7 nucleotides matching TRBD1. Germline CDR1 is MGHRA and CDR2 is YSYEKL. The CDR3 is 13 amino acids. J lost 6 bases, V lost 5 bases, and 5 bases had no gene match.

The V and J genes are TRBV2 and TRBJ2-7, with TRBD2 as a possible D gene (5 bases). Germline values: CDR1 SNHLY, CDR2 FYNNEI. This CDR3 is built from 11 residues. Trimming stripped 5 bases from V and 5 bases from J, with 7 bases between. CDR3: CASSLADEQYF. The CDR3 DNA reads TGTGCCAGCAGTCTAGCCGACGAGCAGTACTTC. Combining the CDR3 with reference TRBV2 and TRBJ2-7 gives the whole variable domain EPEVTQTPSHQVTQMGQEVILRCVPISNHLYFYWYRQILGQKVEFLVSFYNNEISEKSEIFDDQFSVERPDGSNFTLKIRSTKLEDSAMYFCASSLADEQYFGPGTRLTVT.

The chain combines TRBV28 with TRBJ2-5, with D perhaps matching TRBD1 (6 bases). Germline values: CDR1 MDHEN, CDR2 SYDVKM. The CDR3 consists of 15 residues. Deletions cut 2 bases from V and 2 bases from J, with 12 bases between. The CDR3 sequence is CASSLGRGGQETQYF. CDR3 in DNA: TGTGCCAGCAGTTTAGGCAGGGGTGGTCAAGAGACCCAGTACTTC.

This chain joins TRBV29-1 and TRBJ1-3; the D is unclear. The CDR3 has 13 residues. Germline CDR1 and CDR2: SQVTM and ANQGSEA. Trimming removed 4 bases at V and 2 bases at J, with 9 bases between. The CDR3: CSVAETAGNTIYF. The CDR3, as DNA: TGCAGCGTTGCGGAGACGGCTGGAAACACCATATATTTT.

This clone has a single count. The V and J genes are TRBV5-4 and TRBJ1-4; D remains unclear. Germline V gives CDR1 SGHNT, CDR2 YYREEE (reference sequence). This CDR3 is built from 16 residues. Trimming cost V 0 bases and J 0 bases, with 9 bases left between them. The CDR3 sequence is CASSLGGSSTNEKLFF. CDR3 in DNA: TGTGCCAGCAGCTTGGGAGGGAGTTCAACTAATGAAAAACTGTTTTTT.

The chain employs TRBV7-6 and TRBJ2-1; 8 positions agree with TRBD1. This CDR3 spans 15 amino acids. V trimming: 2 bases; J trimming: 8 bases; junction bases outside the gene matches: 8. Germline loops: CDR1 SGHVS, CDR2 FNYEAQ. For the CDR3, the DNA is TGTGCCAGCAGCTTAAAGGCAGGGGGCGGATATGAGCAGTTCTTC. The encoded protein is CASSLKAGGGYEQFF.

This clone came up a few times. The rearrangement uses TRBV29-1 and TRBJ2-1, with TRBD1 matching over 10 bases. The germline CDR1 and CDR2 sequences are SQVTM and ANQGSEA. The CDR3 is 14 amino acids. V shed 7 bases and J 7 bases; nucleotides not matched to a gene: 10. The CDR3 nucleotides read TGCAGCGCGTATGACAGGGGGCTCGTAAATGAGCAGTTCTTC. This encodes CSAYDRGLVNEQFF.

The chain combines TRBV27 with TRBJ2-7; 7 bases match TRBD2. V dropped 3 bases and J dropped 5; count of bases not matched to a gene: 4. The CDR3 is 13 amino acids. The germline V gene encodes CDR1 MNHEY and CDR2 SMNVEV (reference sequence). CDR3 nucleotide sequence: TGTGCCAGCAGTTTGCAACTAGCGAACGAGCAGTACTTC. Translating it yields CASSLQLANEQYF.

The rearrangement joins TRBV5-1 to TRBJ2-7; 11 bases fit TRBD1. The V gene end was trimmed by 3 bases and the J gene end by 4 bases; junction bases not matched to a gene: 6. Germline-derived CDR1 and CDR2 are SGHRS and YFSETQ. The CDR3 totals 15 residues. CDR3 loop: CASSSGGTGGYEQYF. Written as DNA, the CDR3 is TGCGCCAGCAGCTCGGGGGGGACAGGGGGTTACGAGCAGTACTTC.

The chain couples TRBV11-3 to TRBJ2-2, with 11 bases matching TRBD2. The junction had 6 bases not matched to a gene; V was cut back by 5 bases and J by 1 base. Per the germline V gene, CDR1 is SGHNT and CDR2 is YENEEA. The CDR3 contains 17 residues. CDR3 sequence reads: CASSLSLAGGNTGELFF. CDR3 coding DNA: TGTGCCAGCAGCCTATCTCTAGCGGGAGGGAACACCGGGGAGCTGTTTTTT.

This chain links TRBV5-4 with TRBJ1-1; D possibly corresponds to TRBD1 (5 bases). CDR3 length equals 15 residues. CDR1 and CDR2 from the germline V gene are SGHNT and YYREEE (reference sequence). V shed 3 bases and J shed 0 bases, with 12 bases lying between them. DNA of the CDR3: TGTGCCAGCAGCTCAGGCGCAGGGATGAACACTGAAGCTTTCTTT. Translating gives CASSSGAGMNTEAFF.

The chain is built from TRBV28 and TRBJ2-1; the D gene is possibly TRBD1 (5 bases). In germline, CDR1 is MDHEN, CDR2 SYDVKM. V was trimmed by 8 bases and J by 9 bases, leaving 11 bases between them. CDR3 length equals 11 residues. Written as DNA, the CDR3 is TGTGCCAGCTTCGGACACACTGAGCAGTTCTTC. This codes for CASFGHTEQFF.

This rearrangement joins TRBV27 to TRBJ1-2; the match to TRBD1 covers 9 bases. Looked up from germline, CDR1 is MNHEY and CDR2 is SMNVEV (reference sequence). This CDR3 comprises 15 residues. The trim removed 3 bases at V and 3 bases at J, leaving 5 bases unmatched. CDR3 coding DNA: TGTGCCAGCAGTTTGCGGAACAGGGGGCACTATGGCTACACCTTC. Its translation: CASSLRNRGHYGYTF.

This rearrangement joins TRBV6-5 to TRBJ1-6, with TRBD1 matching 8 bases. J gave up 9 bases and V 6 bases, and 7 bases lay outside the gene matches. CDR3 size: 14 residues. Per germline, CDR1 MNHEY and CDR2 SVGAGI. The CDR3 here is CASSPGQGRSPLHF. The DNA for the CDR3 is TGTGCCAGCAGCCCAGGACAGGGACGTTCACCCCTCCACTTT.

The chain recombines TRBV4-2 with TRBJ2-5; maybe TRBD1 (5 bases). The V gene's germline CDR1 is LGHNA and CDR2 YNFKEQ. V gave up 2 bases and J gave up 4 bases, with 20 bases separating them. This CDR3 comprises 17 residues. This CDR3 reads CASSQSAAAPQGETQYF. The DNA for the CDR3 is TGTGCCAGCAGCCAATCGGCGGCCGCACCCCAGGGAGAGACCCAGTACTTC.

This clone was observed a few times. V is TRBV27 and J is TRBJ2-7, with 7 bases that match TRBD1. Germline-derived CDR1 and CDR2 are MNHEY and SMNVEV (reference sequence). Trimming removed 4 bases from V and 0 bases from J; junction bases left unmatched: 6. The CDR3 extends over 15 amino acids. CDR3 protein: CASSSPGQSSYEQYF. DNA for the CDR3: TGTGCCAGCAGTTCCCCGGGACAGAGCTCCTACGAGCAGTACTTC.

As regards this clone: Other DNA sequences within the sample encode an identical CDR3. V and J are TRBV28 and TRBJ1-5; the match to TRBD1 covers 7 bases. CDR1 is MDHEN, CDR2 SYDVKM, per germline. There are 16 residues in the CDR3. Germline trimming cut 5 bases from V and 0 bases from J; bases unmatched to any gene: 7. CDR3 region: CASSLGQAYSNQPQHF. The CDR3 region has the DNA TGTGCCAGCAGTCTTGGACAGGCCTATAGCAATCAGCCCCAGCATTTT.

J is TRBJ2-3 and V is TRBV28, with a tentative D call TRBD2 (6 bases). CDR1 and CDR2 from the germline V gene are MDHEN and SYDVKM. V gave up 6 bases and J gave up 2 bases, with 12 bases separating them. CDR3 length equals 14 residues. CDR3 bases: TGTGCCAGCAGGCTGGGACTTTTCACAGATACGCAGTATTTT. Encoded protein: CASRLGLFTDTQYF.

This clone was seen just once. The V call is TRBV7-9, the J call TRBJ1-1, with no clear D. This CDR3 contains 14 residues. Trimming removed 1 base at V and 4 bases at J, with 10 bases between. CDR1 and CDR2 from the germline V gene are SEHNR and FQNEAQ (reference sequence). The CDR3: CASSLVVGVTEAFF. The CDR3 DNA reads as TGTGCCAGCAGCTTAGTCGTCGGGGTCACTGAAGCTTTCTTT.

The V and J genes are TRBV18 and TRBJ1-5; TRBD1 is a possible D gene (5 bases). This CDR3 has 18 residues. CDR1 KGHSH and CDR2 LQKENI come from the germline V gene. With 3 bases removed from V and 2 bases from J, the gap between germline ends came to 20 bases. The CDR3 loop reads CASSPGNRPGNGNQPQHF. CDR3 DNA sequence: TGTGCCAGCTCACCGGGAAATCGCCCAGGGAATGGCAATCAGCCCCAGCATTTT.

The chain joins TRBV7-6 to TRBJ2-1; TRBD1 aligns across 9 bases. V dropped 5 bases and J dropped 5; count of bases not matched to a gene: 7. CDR3 size: 15 residues. From germline, CDR1 is SGHVS and CDR2 FNYEAQ. In DNA form, the CDR3 reads TGTGCCAGCAGCGCGACCGGGACAGGGAACAATGAGCAGTTCTTC. This codes for CASSATGTGNNEQFF.